Each of the 12 T cell receptor beta chains below was sequenced from the same sample in a study of T cell changes during pregnancy in multiple sclerosis. Measured with immunoSEQ multiplex PCR; TCRdb has only the in-frame clones, and not every one. The data contain about 62,000 clones, roughly 92% of them seen just once; the ten biggest clones take up around 3%. The material sequenced was CD8+ T cells from peripheral blood mononuclear cells, taken in the second trimester of pregnancy. The receptor set was obtained from a female donor with multiple sclerosis, enrolled in a pregnancy study.

The chain uses TRBV30 and TRBJ2-7; 7 bases map to TRBD2. The CDR3 is 14 residues long. Germline V gives CDR1 GTSNPN, CDR2 SVGIG (reference sequence). J lost 1 base, V lost 2 bases, and 5 bases had no gene match. CDR3 nucleotides: TGTGCCTGGAGTCAAGGTAGCGGGTCCTACGAGCAGTACTTC. This sequence encodes CAWSQGSGSYEQYF.

The chain carries TRBV7-9 and TRBJ2-7; D perhaps matches TRBD1 (6 bases). V lost 5 bases to trimming and J lost 3 bases, with 11 bases between them. The CDR3 length is 13 residues. CDR1 and CDR2 from the germline V gene are SEHNR and FQNEAQ (reference sequence). CDR3 sequence: CASSGRDNYEQYF. CDR3 DNA sequence: TGTGCCAGCAGCGGCCGGGACAACTACGAGCAGTACTTC.

The count of this clone is one. Other nucleotide sequences from this sample produce the same CDR3. This sequence joins TRBV28 and TRBJ1-1; D remains unclear. V lost 2 bases and J 0 bases, leaving 7 bases between the germline ends. CDR1 is MDHEN, CDR2 SYDVKM, per germline. The CDR3 consists of 14 residues. Here the CDR3 reads CASSLGAMNTEAFF. The CDR3 nucleotides are TGTGCCAGCAGTTTAGGAGCTATGAACACTGAAGCTTTCTTT. Drawing the rest from reference TRBV28 and TRBJ1-1, the complete variable domain is DVKVTQSSRYLVKRTGEKVFLECVQDMDHENMFWYRQDPGLGLRLIYFSYDVKMKEKGDIPEGYSVSREKKERFSLILESASTNQTSMYLCASSLGAMNTEAFFGQGTRLTVV.

This sequence joins TRBV21-1 and TRBJ2-7; the DNA was not compared with TRBD1, the D call given in the table. TRBV21-1 is an annotated pseudogene. The CDR3 contains 17 residues. This CDR3 reads CASSSKFAGTGMYEQYF. DNA for the CDR3: TGTGCCAGCAGCTCAAAATTCGCCGGGACAGGGATGTACGAGCAGTACTTC.

This sequence joins TRBV6-1 and TRBJ2-2; D might be TRBD2 (5 bases). Trimming cost V 3 bases and J 3 bases, with 5 bases left between them. Germline V gene sequence: CDR1 MNHNS, CDR2 SASEGT. CDR3 length: 13 amino acids. CDR3 nucleotide sequence: TGTGCCAGCAGTGAGCGGGACACCGGGGAGCTGTTTTTT. Translating it yields CASSERDTGELFF.

This clone was recorded once. This chain joins TRBV27 and TRBJ1-5; D is uncertain. CDR3 length equals 14 residues. V gave up 0 bases and J gave up 12 bases, with 15 bases separating them. CDR1 MNHEY and CDR2 SMNVEV come from the germline V gene (reference sequence). CDR3 residues: CASSLSAGGTVQHF. Written as DNA, the CDR3 is TGTGCCAGCAGTTTATCGGCCGGTGGAACAGTCCAGCATTTT.

The chain couples TRBV4-3 to TRBJ2-7; D might be TRBD2 (5 bases). The CDR3 has 15 residues. V was trimmed by 0 bases and J by 0 bases, leaving 9 bases between them. Germline V gives CDR1 LGHNA, CDR2 YSLEER. The CDR3 DNA reads TGCGCCAGCAGCCAAGAGAGACTACCCTCCTACGAGCAGTACTTC. Amino acid sequence: CASSQERLPSYEQYF.

The chain is built from TRBV27 and TRBJ2-7; 7 bases map to TRBD1. The CDR3 length is 14 residues. From germline, CDR1 is MNHEY and CDR2 SMNVEV (reference sequence). The J segment lost 1 base and the V segment lost 4 bases, leaving 4 bases of the junction unmatched. CDR3 protein: CASSSWDRSYEQYF. CDR3 DNA: TGTGCCAGCAGTTCGTGGGACAGATCCTACGAGCAGTACTTC.

The chain recombines TRBV19 with TRBJ2-7, with 8 bases lining up with TRBD1. The CDR3 loop spans 12 amino acids. Trimming removed 3 bases from V and 6 bases from J; junction bases left unmatched: 1. Per the germline V gene, CDR1 is LNHDA and CDR2 is SQIVND (reference sequence). CDR3 nucleotide sequence: TGTGCCAGTAGTATGGGGACAGGCGAGCAGTACTTC. The encoded protein is CASSMGTGEQYF.

The CDR3 sequence is CSVETENYNEQFF. Written as DNA, the CDR3 is TGCAGCGTTGAGACAGAGAACTACAATGAGCAGTTCTTC. V and J are TRBV29-1 and TRBJ2-1, with D maybe TRBD1 (5 bases). Trimming pared 3 bases from V and 3 bases from J, leaving 9 bases between. There are 13 residues in the CDR3. Germline loops: CDR1 SQVTM, CDR2 ANQGSEA.

CDR3 region: CASSPGVVTEAFF. Here the CDR3 DNA reads TGTGCCAGTAGTCCGGGGGTTGTCACTGAAGCTTTCTTT. The gene calls are TRBV19 and TRBJ1-1; D possibly corresponds to TRBD1 (5 bases). CDR1 LNHDA and CDR2 SQIVND come from the germline V gene (reference sequence). The CDR3 consists of 13 residues. V was cut by 5 bases and J by 4 bases, with 11 bases left in between.

The V and J genes are TRBV7-9 and TRBJ1-1, with D possibly TRBD1 on 6 matching bases. With 3 bases removed from V and 4 bases from J, the gap between germline ends came to 12 bases. There are 14 residues in the CDR3. Per germline, CDR1 SEHNR and CDR2 FQNEAQ (reference sequence). The CDR3 is CASSLVQGGTEAFF. CDR3 DNA: TGTGCCAGCAGCTTGGTACAGGGTGGCACTGAAGCTTTCTTT. Complete variable domain (other parts from reference TRBV7-9 and TRBJ1-1): DTGVSQNPRHKITKRGQNVTFRCDPISEHNRLYWYRQTLGQGPEFLTYFQNEAQLEKSRLLSDRFSAERPKGSFSTLEIQRTEQGDSAMYLCASSLVQGGTEAFFGQGTRLTVV.